Reported below is one T cell receptor (beta chain). Germline CDR1 is SGHTA and CDR2 is FQGNSA. The length of the CDR3 is 16 residues. V lost 6 bases to trimming and J lost 6 bases; unmatched junction nucleotides: 10. Here immunoSEQ multiplex PCR was the method, and the copy in TCRdb shows in-frame clones only, minus some. The sample has tens of thousands of clones; about 94% are singletons. This entry comes from a study of technical replicates of blood from a few donors. The sequencing input was T cells isolated from PBMCs. The chain carries TRBV7-2 and TRBJ2-1, with TRBD2 identical over 11 bases. The TCR sequence derives from a human donor in good health. The CDR3 reads CASSPRASGRINEQFF. Written as DNA, the CDR3 is TGTGCCAGCAGTCCCCGGGCTAGCGGGAGGATCAATGAGCAGTTCTTC.